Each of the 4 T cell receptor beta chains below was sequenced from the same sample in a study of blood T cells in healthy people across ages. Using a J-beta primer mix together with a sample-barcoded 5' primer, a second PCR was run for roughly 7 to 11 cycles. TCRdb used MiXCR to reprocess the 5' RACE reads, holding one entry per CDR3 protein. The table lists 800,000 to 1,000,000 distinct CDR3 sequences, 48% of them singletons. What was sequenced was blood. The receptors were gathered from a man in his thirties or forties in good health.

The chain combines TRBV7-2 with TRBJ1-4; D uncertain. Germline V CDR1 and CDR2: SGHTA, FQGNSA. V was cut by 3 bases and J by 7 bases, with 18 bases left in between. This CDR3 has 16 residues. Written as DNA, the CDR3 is TGTGCCAGCAGCTTTCTCCCCCGGGGTCTGGGTGAAAAACTGTTTTTT. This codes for CASSFLPRGLGEKLFF.

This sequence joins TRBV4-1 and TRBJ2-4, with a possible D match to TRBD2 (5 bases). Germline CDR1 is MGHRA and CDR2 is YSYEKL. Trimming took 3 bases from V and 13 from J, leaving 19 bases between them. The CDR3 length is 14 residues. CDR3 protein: CASSQGGYYNEQYF. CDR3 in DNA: TGCGCCAGCAGCCAGGGCGGGTATTACAATGAGCAGTACTTC.

The CDR3 DNA reads TGTGCCAGCAGTGTCCCTGGGGATGAGCAGTTCTTC. This sequence encodes CASSVPGDEQFF. The chain couples TRBV25-1 to TRBJ2-1; D not resolved. Between the trimmed V and J ends, which lost 4 bases and 8 bases, there was a span of 9 bases. Germline V gives CDR1 MGHDK, CDR2 SYGVNS. The CDR3 contains 12 residues.

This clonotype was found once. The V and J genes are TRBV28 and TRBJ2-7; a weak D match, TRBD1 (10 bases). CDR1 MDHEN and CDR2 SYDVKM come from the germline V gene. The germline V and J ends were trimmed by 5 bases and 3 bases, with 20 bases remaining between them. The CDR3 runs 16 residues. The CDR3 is CASSRTGGTSIYEQYF. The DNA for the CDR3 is TGTGCCAGCAGTCGGACAGGGGGGACTAGCATCTACGAGCAGTACTTC.